These 22 T cell receptor beta chains share one sample of origin, sequenced in a study of graft-versus-host responses after intestinal transplantation. The data were produced by immunoSEQ multiplex PCR, yet TCRdb's version contains in-frame clones alone and is incomplete. The sample lists several thousand clones, 26% occurring once. The sequences come from alloreactive CD4+ T cells from a mixed lymphocyte reaction culture, collected before intestinal transplant. Noted subset: CFSE-low proliferating T cells sorted from roughly six-day pre-transplant mixed lymphocyte reaction (GvH or HvG direction). These receptors were collected from a human patient who received an intestinal transplant.

This clone came up a few times. At one end, the junction sequence differs from germline, possibly due to a read error. The CDR3 reads CASSESPRDYSYEQYF. CDR3 in DNA: TGCGCCAGCAGTGAGTCCCCCCGAGACTACTCCTACGAGCAGTACTTC. This chain links TRBV6-1 with TRBJ2-7; TRBD2 is a possible D gene (5 bases). The CDR3 spans 16 residues. Germline V lookup: CDR1 MNHNS, CDR2 SASEGT.

The V call is TRBV5-7, the J call TRBJ2-7, with no clear D. TRBV5-7 carries the ORF label, with uncertain function. Trimming stripped 4 bases from V and 3 bases from J, with 17 bases between. The CDR3 length is 15 residues. The CDR3 nucleotides read TGTGCCAGCAGCCTATTAGAGACGTCCAGCTACGAGCAGTACTTC. It translates to CASSLLETSSYEQYF.

By its share, this clone is medium-sized (0.01 to 0.1%). The chain is built from TRBV5-6 and TRBJ2-1; 8 bases line up with TRBD1. Per germline, CDR1 SGHDT and CDR2 YYEEEE. V shed 5 bases and J 9 bases; nucleotides not matched to a gene: 7. CDR3 length equals 13 residues. CDR3 coding DNA: TGTGCCAGCAGGTGGGGACAGGTCGGTGAGCAGTTCTTC. As protein: CASRWGQVGEQFF.

This chain links TRBV5-1 with TRBJ1-1; 9 bases align to TRBD1. Germline loops: CDR1 SGHRS, CDR2 YFSETQ. The CDR3 spans 19 residues. V lost 3 bases and J lost 0; bases outside the gene matches: 15. CDR3: CASSSVPGQGLGVNTEAFF. The CDR3 nucleotides are TGCGCCAGCAGCTCAGTCCCGGGACAGGGCTTGGGTGTGAACACTGAAGCTTTCTTT. The full variable domain, its missing parts supplied by reference TRBV5-1 and TRBJ1-1, is KAGVTQTPRYLIKTRGQQVTLSCSPISGHRSVSWYQQTPGQGLQFLFEYFSETQRNKGNFPGRFSGRQFSNSRSEMNVSTLELGDSALYLCASSSVPGQGLGVNTEAFFGQGTRLTVV.

J is TRBJ1-6 and V is TRBV6-1, with a possible D match to TRBD1 (6 bases). The CDR3 has 13 amino acids. Trimming took 3 bases from V and 10 from J, leaving 10 bases between them. Germline V lookup: CDR1 MNHNS, CDR2 SASEGT. The CDR3 DNA reads as TGTGCCAGCAGTGACAGGGGAGGGTCACCCCTCCACTTT. This sequence encodes CASSDRGGSPLHF.

The rearrangement joins TRBV7-3 to TRBJ2-3; 10 bases match TRBD2. The CDR3 contains 17 residues. J gave up 4 bases and V 5 bases, and 12 bases lay outside the gene matches. From germline, CDR1 is SGHTA and CDR2 FQGTGA. The CDR3: CASSPPPSGSLADTQYF. In DNA, the CDR3 is TGTGCCAGCAGCCCACCTCCTAGCGGGAGTTTAGCAGATACGCAGTATTTT. The full variable domain, with the rest looked up from reference TRBV7-3 and TRBJ2-3, is GAGVSQTPSNKVTEKGKYVELRCDPISGHTALYWYRQSLGQGPEFLIYFQGTGAADDSGLPNDRFFAVRPEGSVSTLKIQRTERGDSAVYLCASSPPPSGSLADTQYFGPGTRLTVL.

This clone is termed large. The V and J genes are TRBV6-1 and TRBJ2-2; the D gene is possibly TRBD1 (6 bases). The germline V gene has CDR1 MNHNS and CDR2 SASEGT. The CDR3 has 16 amino acids. Trimming took 4 bases from V and 0 from J, leaving 12 bases between them. CDR3 sequence reads: CASSGVGTPNTGELFF. The CDR3, as DNA: TGTGCCAGCAGTGGGGTCGGGACACCGAACACCGGGGAGCTGTTTTTT.

This clone was detected a few times. The chain links TRBV6-5 to TRBJ2-3; D gene uncertain. The V gene's germline CDR1 is MNHEY and CDR2 SVGAGI. V lost 4 bases and J lost 7, with 9 bases in between. The CDR3 is 12 amino acids. CDR3 coding DNA: TGTGCCAGCAGTTCCCTAGGCAATACGCAGTATTTT. This gives the protein CASSSLGNTQYF.

This clone was seen a handful of times. V usage is TRBV7-9 and J usage is TRBJ1-2; 10 nucleotides agree with TRBD1. The CDR3 has 14 residues. The J segment lost 8 bases and the V segment lost 2 bases, leaving 5 bases of the junction unmatched. Germline values: CDR1 SEHNR, CDR2 FQNEAQ (reference sequence). The CDR3: CASSLWDRGGGYTF. CDR3 DNA sequence: TGTGCCAGCAGCTTATGGGACAGGGGTGGCGGCTACACCTTC.

The chain joins TRBV7-3 to TRBJ1-5, with D uncertain. Germline V gene lookup returns CDR1 SGHTA and CDR2 FQGTGA. This CDR3 is 13 amino acids long. V shed 0 bases and J shed 7 bases, with 7 bases lying between them. CDR3 sequence (DNA): TGTGCCAGCAGCTTAACGCTTAGCCAGCCCCAGCATTTT. Translating gives CASSLTLSQPQHF.

V usage is TRBV11-2 and J usage is TRBJ2-2, with TRBD1 matching over 9 bases. The length of the CDR3 is 13 residues. J gave up 6 bases and V 8 bases, and 4 bases lay outside the gene matches. Looked up from germline, CDR1 is SGHAT and CDR2 is FQNNGV. This CDR3 is CASGRQGAGELFF. Here the CDR3 DNA reads TGTGCCAGCGGACGACAGGGGGCCGGGGAGCTGTTTTTT.

The chain combines TRBV29-1 with TRBJ2-3; 11 nucleotides line up with TRBD1. With V trimmed by 3 bases and J by 6 bases, 8 bases remained unmatched. Germline-derived CDR1 and CDR2 are SQVTM and ANQGSEA. The CDR3 is 15 amino acids. CDR3 nucleotides: TGCAGCGTTGAGTGGGGGGACAGGGGGTCGGATACGCAGTATTTT. Protein product: CSVEWGDRGSDTQYF.

This clone was seen more than once but under ten times. This chain uses TRBV6-9 with TRBJ2-3, with D unclear. CDR3 length: 14 amino acids. In germline, CDR1 is MNHGY, CDR2 SVAAGI. Between the trimmed V and J ends, which lost 3 bases and 0 bases, there was a span of 7 bases. CDR3 protein: CASSYRQSTDTQYF. The CDR3 DNA reads TGTGCCAGCAGTTACAGGCAGAGCACAGATACGCAGTATTTT.

The chain employs TRBV11-2 and TRBJ2-7; D ambiguous. Germline CDR1 is SGHAT and CDR2 is FQNNGV. This CDR3 has 12 amino acids. V shed 3 bases and J shed 6 bases, with 9 bases lying between them. In nucleotides, the CDR3 is TGTGCCAGCAGCTTGAACGAGCGCGAGCAGTACTTC. As protein: CASSLNEREQYF.

This clone has only one observation. This sequence joins TRBV7-2 and TRBJ2-5, with D possibly TRBD1 on 5 matching bases. Germline CDR1 and CDR2: SGHTA and FQGNSA. The length of the CDR3 is 17 residues. The V gene lost 5 bases and the J gene lost 3 bases, with 22 bases spanning the gap. As DNA, the CDR3 is TGTGCCAGCAGCCGACGCCCAGGGATAACGGTTGAAGAGACCCAGTACTTC. Protein sequence: CASSRRPGITVEETQYF.

This clone rates as medium-sized. The J gene is TRBJ2-3, the V gene TRBV10-1; 11 nucleotides agree with TRBD2. From germline, CDR1 is WNHNN and CDR2 SYGVQD (reference sequence). There are 15 residues in the CDR3. With V trimmed by 5 bases and J by 4 bases, 5 bases remained unmatched. In DNA, the CDR3 is TGCGCCAGCAGTCTAGCGGGAGGCGGAGCAGATACGCAGTATTTT. Protein product: CASSLAGGGADTQYF.

This clone was observed a few times. The J gene is TRBJ2-5, the V gene TRBV7-9; TRBD1 matches at 8 bases. V lost 3 bases and J lost 5; bases outside the gene matches: 11. There are 16 residues in the CDR3. The V gene's germline CDR1 is SEHNR and CDR2 FQNEAQ (reference sequence). CDR3 in amino acids: CASSFFGQGGGETQYF. In nucleotides, the CDR3 is TGTGCCAGCAGCTTTTTCGGACAGGGCGGAGGGGAGACCCAGTACTTC.

This clone turned up a few times. The chain recombines TRBV5-1 with TRBJ1-3; D unclear. There are 15 residues in the CDR3. With 4 bases removed from V and 2 bases from J, the gap between germline ends came to 13 bases. Germline V gives CDR1 SGHRS, CDR2 YFSETQ. CDR3 protein: CASSAGRSPGNTIYF. CDR3 bases: TGCGCCAGCAGCGCCGGCCGTTCTCCTGGAAACACCATATATTTT.

This clone was found a few times. The chain recombines TRBV27 with TRBJ1-5, with a possible D match to TRBD1 (5 bases). Deletions cut 4 bases from V and 2 bases from J, with 15 bases between. Germline loops: CDR1 MNHEY, CDR2 SMNVEV (reference sequence). The CDR3 has 16 residues. The CDR3 coding sequence is TGTGCCAGCAGTTCTCGGGGGTCGAAGGGCAATCAGCCCCAGCATTTT. Protein sequence: CASSSRGSKGNQPQHF.

This clone was observed a few times. The J gene is TRBJ2-4, the V gene TRBV27; tentatively, D is TRBD2 (7 bases). CDR1 is MNHEY, CDR2 SMNVEV, per germline (reference sequence). The CDR3 sequence is 15 residues long. V was cut by 1 base and J by 2 bases, with 9 bases left in between. Written as DNA, the CDR3 is TGTGCCAGCAGTTTATTGGGGGGGCCCAAAAACATTCAGTACTTC. Protein sequence: CASSLLGGPKNIQYF.

The chain is built from TRBV6-5 and TRBJ1-3; D call uncertain. The germline gives CDR1 MNHEY, CDR2 SVGAGI. Trimming pared 7 bases from V and 7 bases from J, leaving 14 bases between. The CDR3 loop spans 13 amino acids. The CDR3 spells CASTPGGGNTIYF. For the CDR3, the DNA is TGTGCCAGCACCCCAGGAGGAGGTAACACCATATATTTT.

By sample fraction, this clone is medium-sized (0.01 to 0.1%). V gene TRBV28 combines with J gene TRBJ2-7; TRBD2 matches at 13 bases. J was trimmed by 0 bases and V by 6 bases; bases with no gene match: 2. The CDR3 sequence is 15 residues long. Germline values: CDR1 MDHEN, CDR2 SYDVKM. CDR3 coding DNA: TGTGCCAGCAGGAGGACTAGCGGGAGCTCCTACGAGCAGTACTTC. It specifies CASRRTSGSSYEQYF.